The clone carrying this TCR beta chain showed up just a few times. Its antigen remains unidentified. This entry is derived from a study of glioma-infiltrating T cells. Study-wide results and limits: Tissue-blood divergence was below expectation in non-neoplastic patients, above in gliomas. Only very few CDR3 sequences appeared in both tissue and blood.

After removal of 6 bases from V and 2 bases from J, the junction contained 9 bases not matched to a gene. In germline, CDR1 is SEHNR, CDR2 FQNEAQ (reference sequence). The CDR3 totals 16 residues. TCR alpha and beta CDR3 regions were amplified from RNA using iRepertoire nested multiplex PCR. Tissue mRNA or PBMC total RNA, about 90-400 ng, went into one-step reverse transcription and amplification. TCRdb independently ran MiXCR on the multiplex PCR reads; one entry per CDR3 protein. Here the sample spans about 200,000 distinct CDR3 sequences, roughly 32% being singletons. The sequence was collected from a human donor with low-grade glioma or glioblastoma, undergoing nonglioma brain surgery, or in good health (not recorded which). The sequenced sample consisted of glioma tissue, nonneoplastic brain tissue, or PBMCs (not recorded which). The rearrangement links TRBV7-9 to TRBJ2-5; 10 positions agree with TRBD1. CDR3 residues: CASRPPGQGQQETQYF. The CDR3 DNA reads as TGTGCCAGCAGACCGCCGGGACAGGGGCAACAAGAGACCCAGTACTTC.